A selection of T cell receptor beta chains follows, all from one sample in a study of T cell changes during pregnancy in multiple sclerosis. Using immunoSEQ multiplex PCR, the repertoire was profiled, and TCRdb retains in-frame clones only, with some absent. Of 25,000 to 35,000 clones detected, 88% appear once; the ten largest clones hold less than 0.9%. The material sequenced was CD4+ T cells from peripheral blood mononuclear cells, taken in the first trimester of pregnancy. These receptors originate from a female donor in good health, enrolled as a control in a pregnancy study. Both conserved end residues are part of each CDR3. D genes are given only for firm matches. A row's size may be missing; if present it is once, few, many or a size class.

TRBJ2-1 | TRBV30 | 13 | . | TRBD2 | CAWRTGGGIAQFF | TGTGCCTGGAGGACTGGCGGGGGGATTGCGCAGTTCTTC
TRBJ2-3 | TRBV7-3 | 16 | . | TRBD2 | CASSYYSGGRTDTQYF | TGTGCCAGCAGTTATTATAGCGGGGGGCGAACAGATACGCAGTATTTT
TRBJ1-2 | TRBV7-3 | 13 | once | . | CASSPRGVAGYTF | TGTGCCAGCAGCCCACGCGGGGTGGCTGGCTACACCTTC
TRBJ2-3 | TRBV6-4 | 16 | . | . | CASSDSGEAPTDTQYF | TGTGCCAGCAGTGACTCCGGGGAAGCCCCCACAGATACGCAGTATTTT
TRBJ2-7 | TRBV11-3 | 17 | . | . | CASSLRRDSFSSYEQYF | TGTGCCAGCAGCTTACGGCGGGACAGCTTTTCCTCCTACGAGCAGTACTTC
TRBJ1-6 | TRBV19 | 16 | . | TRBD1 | CASSSRGRSYNSPLHF | TGTGCCAGTAGTAGCAGGGGGCGGTCCTATAATTCACCCCTCCACTTT
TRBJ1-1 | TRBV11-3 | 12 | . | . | CASSLRDTEAFF | TGTGCCAGCAGCTTACGTGACACTGAAGCTTTCTTT
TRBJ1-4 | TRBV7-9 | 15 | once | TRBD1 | CASSSNRDRDEKLFF | TGTGCCAGCAGCTCCAACCGGGACAGGGATGAAAAACTGTTTTTT
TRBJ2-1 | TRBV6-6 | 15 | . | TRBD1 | CASSPQGASYNEQFF | TGTGCCAGCAGTCCTCAGGGGGCTTCCTACAATGAGCAGTTCTTC
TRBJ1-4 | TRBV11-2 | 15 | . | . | CASSLKVVQSEKLFF | TGTGCCAGCAGCTTAAAAGTTGTACAGAGTGAAAAACTGTTTTTT
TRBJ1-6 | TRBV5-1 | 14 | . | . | CASSLGNSRSPLHF | TGCGCCAGCAGCTTGGGGAACAGCAGATCACCCCTCCACTTT
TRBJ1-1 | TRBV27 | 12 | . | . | CASSYRAGEAFF | TGTGCCAGCAGTTACAGGGCAGGTGAAGCTTTCTTT
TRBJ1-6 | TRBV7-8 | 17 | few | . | CASSRATGWDYNSPLHF | TGTGCCAGCAGTCGAGCTACAGGGTGGGACTATAATTCACCCCTCCACTTT
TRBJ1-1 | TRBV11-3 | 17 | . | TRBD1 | CASSWPRGTAVNTEAFF | TGTGCCAGCAGCTGGCCAAGAGGGACAGCGGTGAACACTGAAGCTTTCTTT
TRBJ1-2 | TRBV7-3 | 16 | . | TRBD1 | CASSPSRGTANYGYTF | TGTGCCAGCAGCCCCTCCCGGGGGACAGCTAACTATGGCTACACCTTC
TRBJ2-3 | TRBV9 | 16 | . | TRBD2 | CASSVGPSGGTDTQYF | TGTGCCAGCAGCGTAGGCCCTAGCGGGGGCACAGATACGCAGTATTTT
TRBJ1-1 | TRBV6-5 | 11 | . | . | CASSFLGGAFF | TGTGCCAGCAGTTTTTTGGGGGGGGCTTTCTTT
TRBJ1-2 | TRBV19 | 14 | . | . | CASSMGGEVVGYTF | TGTGCCAGTAGTATGGGGGGTGAGGTGGTTGGCTACACCTTC
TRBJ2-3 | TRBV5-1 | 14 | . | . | CASSTPQSTDTQYF | TGCGCCAGCAGCACCCCGCAGAGCACAGATACGCAGTATTTT
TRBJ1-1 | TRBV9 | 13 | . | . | CASSVAPQYEAFF | TGTGCCAGCAGCGTAGCCCCACAGTATGAAGCTTTCTTT
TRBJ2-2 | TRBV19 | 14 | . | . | CASSTGVSTGELFF | TGTGCCAGTAGTACGGGGGTTTCTACCGGGGAGCTGTTTTTT
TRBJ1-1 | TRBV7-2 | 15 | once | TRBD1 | CASSEVQGARTEAFF | TGTGCCAGCAGCGAAGTGCAGGGGGCGAGGACTGAAGCTTTCTTT